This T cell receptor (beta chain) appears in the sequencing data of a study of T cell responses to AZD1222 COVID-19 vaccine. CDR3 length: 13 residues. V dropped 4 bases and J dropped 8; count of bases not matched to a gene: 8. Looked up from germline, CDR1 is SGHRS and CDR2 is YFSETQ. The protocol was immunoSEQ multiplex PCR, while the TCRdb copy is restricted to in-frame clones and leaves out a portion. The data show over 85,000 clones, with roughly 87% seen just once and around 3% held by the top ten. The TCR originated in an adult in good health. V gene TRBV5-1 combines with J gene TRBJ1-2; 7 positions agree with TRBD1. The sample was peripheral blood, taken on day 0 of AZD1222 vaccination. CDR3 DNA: TGCGCCAGCAGCGAGGGGGCATCGGAAGGCTACACCTTC. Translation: CASSEGASEGYTF.